The 11 T cell receptor beta chains reported below all come from one sample, sequenced in a study of T cells in Graves' hyperthyroidism and ophthalmopathy (dated by TCRdb to the late 2010s). Library creation used multiplex PCR. Sequencing was carried out with an Illumina HiSeq 2000. TCR beta CDR3 regions were amplified from RNA transcripts. A first-round RT-PCR of the TCR CDR3 used the HTBI primer set with the Qiagen OneStep RT-PCR kit. Starting from the raw public reads, TCRdb applied fastp trimming at Q25, assembled clones with MiXCR and retained in-frame beta chains. Identical CDR3 protein sequences are pooled into one entry, listed with their most common genes and DNA. Counted in this sample were around 430,000 distinct CDR3 sequences; under 15% of them appeared once. The ten most abundant clones make up about 33% of the sample. Specimen: blood. Receptor source: a woman aged 25 to 39 with Graves' hyperthyroidism.

In this sample, this clonotype turned up a few times. This chain connects TRBV19 to TRBJ2-2; the D gene is possibly TRBD2 (6 bases). The length of the CDR3 is 16 residues. Trimming shortened V by 3 bases and J by 3 bases, and 14 bases separated the two germline ends. Germline CDR1 reads LNHDA; CDR2 reads SQIVND (reference sequence). This CDR3 is CASSIGGNTYTGELFF. In nucleotides, the CDR3 is TGTGCCAGTAGTATCGGAGGGAACACGTACACCGGGGAGCTGTTTTTT.

The chain joins TRBV19 to TRBJ2-5; TRBD1 is a possible D gene (5 bases). Trimming shortened V by 5 bases and J by 4 bases, and 14 bases separated the two germline ends. From germline, CDR1 is LNHDA and CDR2 SQIVND (reference sequence). The CDR3 length is 14 residues. CDR3 DNA: TGTGCCAGTAGTCCCGAATGGACAAGAGAGACCCAGTACTTC. Protein sequence: CASSPEWTRETQYF.

This clonotype was observed a few times. This chain uses TRBV4-1 with TRBJ2-7, with 9 bases fitting TRBD2. Germline V lookup: CDR1 MGHRA, CDR2 YSYEKL. The CDR3 extends over 16 amino acids. V lost 0 bases to trimming and J lost 3 bases; unmatched junction nucleotides: 6. CDR3 amino acids: CASSQDTGTSFYEQYF. The CDR3 bases are TGCGCCAGCAGCCAAGACACCGGGACTAGCTTCTACGAGCAGTACTTC.

The chain couples TRBV7-9 to TRBJ2-3; 8 bases are shared with TRBD2. V was clipped by 5 bases and J by 2 bases; unmatched bases: 18. Germline CDR1 is SEHNR and CDR2 is FQNEAQ (reference sequence). CDR3 length equals 19 residues. The CDR3 here is CASSPPYRNSGKVTDTQYF. The CDR3 DNA is TGTGCCAGCAGCCCGCCCTATAGAAATAGCGGGAAAGTCACAGATACGCAGTATTTT.

This clonotype was picked up many times. The V call is TRBV12-3 or TRBV12-4, the J call TRBJ2-5; 11 bases align to TRBD2. CDR3 length: 16 residues. Trimming removed 5 bases from V and 5 bases from J; junction bases left unmatched: 10. DNA of the CDR3: TGTGCCAGCAGTGGAGGAACTAGCGGGAGCTTGGAGACCCAGTACTTC. Its translation is CASSGGTSGSLETQYF.

The sample holds a few counts of this clonotype. The chain is built from TRBV20-1 and TRBJ2-5; 11 bases agree with TRBD2. Germline lookup yields CDR1 DFQATT and CDR2 SNEGSKA (reference sequence). V trimming: 5 bases; J trimming: 2 bases; junction bases outside the gene matches: 4. This CDR3 contains 14 residues. As DNA, the CDR3 is TGCAGTGCTGGAAGACTAGCGGGACAAGAGACCCAGTACTTC. It translates to CSAGRLAGQETQYF.

This clonotype occurred a few times. This CDR3 is CATSSSQPPGGNHQIGELFF. The CDR3 DNA is TGTGCCACCAGTTCAAGTCAGCCCCCTGGCGGGAACCACCAAATCGGGGAGCTGTTTTTT. The J gene is TRBJ2-2, the V gene TRBV24-1, with a tentative D call TRBD2 (6 bases). The CDR3 runs to 20 residues. Trimming cost V 6 bases and J 7 bases, with 32 bases left between them. Germline V gene lookup returns CDR1 KGHDR and CDR2 SFDVKD.

This clonotype was observed many times. The chain uses TRBV12-5 and TRBJ2-1, with 12 positions matching TRBD2. Trimming at V came to 6 bases and at J to 4 bases, leaving 4 bases not matched to a gene. CDR1 and CDR2 from the germline V gene are LGHNT and FRNRAP. The CDR3 totals 15 residues. The CDR3 region has the DNA TGTGCTAGTGGCCAGACTAGCGGGAGTTACAATGAGCAGTTCTTC. Translated: CASGQTSGSYNEQFF.

This rearrangement joins TRBV3-1 to TRBJ1-2, with 7 bases lining up with TRBD1. The CDR3 consists of 14 residues. V was clipped by 5 bases and J by 3 bases; unmatched bases: 6. From germline, CDR1 is LGHDT and CDR2 YNNKEL (reference sequence). CDR3 DNA sequence: TGTGCCAGCAGCGATGACAGGGTTCACTATGGCTACACCTTC. Its translation: CASSDDRVHYGYTF.

In DNA form, the CDR3 reads TGCGCCAGCAGCCCGGTGGAGGGGGCCTACGAGCAGTACTTC. Protein product: CASSPVEGAYEQYF. V and J are TRBV4-1 and TRBJ2-7; perhaps D is TRBD1 or TRBD2 (6 bases each). V lost 4 bases to trimming and J lost 2 bases, with 12 bases between them. Germline CDR1 is MGHRA and CDR2 is YSYEKL. The CDR3 consists of 14 residues.

This clonotype was recorded a few times. The rearrangement uses TRBV28 and TRBJ1-3; D may be TRBD1 (5 bases). Trimming stripped 5 bases from V and 0 bases from J, with 23 bases between. In germline, CDR1 is MDHEN, CDR2 SYDVKM. This CDR3 spans 19 amino acids. The chain's CDR3 is CASSRGAPSLGVSGNTIYF. CDR3 bases: TGTGCCAGCAGTCGAGGGGCACCCAGTCTCGGAGTCTCTGGAAACACCATATATTTT.